The present TCR beta chain was sequenced within a study of T cell responses to AZD1222 COVID-19 vaccine. General observations from the study: AZD1222 recipients seropositive at baseline numbered only 5 or 6. Spike-wide coverage was observed for vaccine-associated CD4 TCRs, with dominant responses at 160-218 and 743-854.

Pooled in the analysis were second doses at about 4 or about 12 weeks. The CDR3 totals 15 residues. The V and J ends lost 6 bases and 0 bases respectively, with 13 bases between them. Germline V lookup: CDR1 MDHEN, CDR2 SYDVKM. As concerns this clone: No antigen is known for it.

Sequenced by immunoSEQ multiplex PCR; TCRdb stores in-frame clones only, minus some. The table has 150,000 to 200,000 clones, about nine tenths seen once; the top ten hold about 5.9%. The V gene is TRBV28, the J gene TRBJ2-3, with D hard to call. The sequence derives from an adult who received the AZD1222 COVID-19 vaccine. Sample: peripheral blood, taken 28 days after the second AZD1222 dose. The DNA of the CDR3 is TGTGCCAGCAGATTACTTGGATATAGCACAGATACGCAGTATTTT. Translating it yields CASRLLGYSTDTQYF.